This record concerns one TCR beta chain sequence. The age range of participants was roughly 18 to 90 years, with residence in more than 20 US areas. In Cohort 3, a recovered donor had either two negative PCRs, clearance, or symptom resolution. These data are taken from a study of blood T cell repertoires in COVID-19. TCRdb's table, derived via immunoSEQ multiplex PCR, lists solely in-frame clones and lacks some. This repertoire shows roughly 220,000 clones, 65% to 85% found once; its top ten account for 6.8%. Losses at the gene ends were 6 bases for V and 4 bases for J; bases not matched to a gene: 6. This CDR3 contains 13 residues. Per germline, CDR1 SQVTM and CDR2 ANQGSEA.

This receptor was obtained from a woman in her thirties or forties who had recovered from COVID-19. The sequenced material came from PBMCs or T cells enriched from blood (not recorded which). The chain carries TRBV29-1 and TRBJ1-2; TRBD1 aligns across 9 bases. The CDR3 DNA follows: TGCAGCGTGCGGACAGGGGAAAGCTATGGCTACACCTTC. It yields the protein CSVRTGESYGYTF.